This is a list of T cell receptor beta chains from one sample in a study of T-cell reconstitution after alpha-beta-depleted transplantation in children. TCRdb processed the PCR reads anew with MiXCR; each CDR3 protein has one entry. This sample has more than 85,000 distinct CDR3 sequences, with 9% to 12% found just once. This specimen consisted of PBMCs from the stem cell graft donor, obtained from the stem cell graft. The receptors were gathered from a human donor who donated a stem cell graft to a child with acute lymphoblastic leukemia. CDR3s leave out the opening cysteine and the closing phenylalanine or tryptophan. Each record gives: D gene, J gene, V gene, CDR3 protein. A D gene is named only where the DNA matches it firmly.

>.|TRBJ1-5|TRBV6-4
ASSALGRVNSNQPQH
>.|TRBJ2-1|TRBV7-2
ASSVGAGRSDEQF
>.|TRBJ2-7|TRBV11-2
ASSLLQGSYEQY
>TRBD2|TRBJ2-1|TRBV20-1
SARKTSGRTSYNEQF
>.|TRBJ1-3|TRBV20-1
SAEDRSRSGNTIY
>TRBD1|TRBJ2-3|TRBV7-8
ASSSRQGSTDTQY
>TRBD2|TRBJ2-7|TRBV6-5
ASSYPTSGRYEQY
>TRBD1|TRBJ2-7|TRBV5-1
ASSYGQGGIYEQY
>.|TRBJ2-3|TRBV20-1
SATPARTDTQY
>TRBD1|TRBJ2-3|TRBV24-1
ATSDLMRGRDTQY
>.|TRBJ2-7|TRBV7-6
ASSLVVRDEQY
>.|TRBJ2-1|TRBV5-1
ASSLGARNEQF
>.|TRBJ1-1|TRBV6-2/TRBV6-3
ASSYSYTEAF
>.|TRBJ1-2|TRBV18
ASSPGAAVEYGYT
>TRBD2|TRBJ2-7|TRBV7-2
ASTTLNGLAQDEQY
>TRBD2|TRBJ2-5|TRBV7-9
ASSSPSGRAMETQY
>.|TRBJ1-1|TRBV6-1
ATPPRKMGTEAF
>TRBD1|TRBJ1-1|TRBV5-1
ASRTGQGTEAF
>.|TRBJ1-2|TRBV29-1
SDQQFYGYT
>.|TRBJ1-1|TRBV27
ASSSRSQAEAF
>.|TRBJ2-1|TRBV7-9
ASSLAGPYEQF
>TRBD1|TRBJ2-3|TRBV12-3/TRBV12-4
ASSGTGDTDTQY
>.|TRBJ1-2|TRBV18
ASSPPETGVNYGYT
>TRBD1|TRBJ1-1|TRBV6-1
ASTLDRAPNTEAF
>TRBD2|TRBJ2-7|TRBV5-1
ASSLSGGQGVEQY
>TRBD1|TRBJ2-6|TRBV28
AIETGTGANVLT
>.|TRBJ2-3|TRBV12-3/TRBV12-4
ASSPGVWADTQY
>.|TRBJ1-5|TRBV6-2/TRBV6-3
ASSYLRNSNQPQH
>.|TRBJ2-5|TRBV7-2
ASSVGLRQGETQY
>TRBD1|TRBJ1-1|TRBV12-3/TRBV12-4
ASSLGTGSEAF
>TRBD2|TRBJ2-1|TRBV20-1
SARVSRDYYNEQF
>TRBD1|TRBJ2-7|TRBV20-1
SARGDREGEQY
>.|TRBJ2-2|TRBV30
ACRPGSNTGELF